The 26 T cell receptor beta chains given below trace back to one sample, sequenced in a study of human T cells and chemical hapten exposure (dated by TCRdb to the early 2020s). Preparation of the library involved RACE. Sequencing used a NextSeq 500. TCRdb passed the public sequencing reads through fastp at Q25 and MiXCR, retaining productive beta sequences. Rows are unified per CDR3 protein, each entry keeping the most common DNA and genes. The sample table holds roughly 45,000 distinct CDR3 sequences, of which 9.3% were seen once. The ten largest make up around 4% of the sample. The sample's time point label, decoded: patch test 1, 2 weeks after DPC sensitization. In the paper's terms, the treatment or condition label means: therapeutic diphenylcyclopropenone sensitization with weekly scalp DPC. Sample: whole blood, taken in connection with sensitization to the hapten diphenylcyclopropenone (DPC). Receptors were obtained from a woman aged 50 to 60 with alopecia areata. Some clones in this sample may be carry-over from other donors' samples.

The table lists this clonotype with many counts. The J gene is TRBJ2-3, the V gene TRBV27; 9 bases align to TRBD2. The CDR3 runs to 16 residues. Unmatched junction bases numbered 15, after V lost 8 bases and J lost 6 bases. Per the germline V gene, CDR1 is MNHEY and CDR2 is SMNVEV (reference sequence). This chain's CDR3 is CASQLNSGSPGDTQYF. The DNA for the CDR3 is TGTGCCAGCCAGTTAAATAGCGGGAGTCCCGGCGATACGCAGTATTTT.

The rearrangement uses TRBV3-1 and TRBJ2-3; D call uncertain. Germline V gene lookup returns CDR1 LGHDT and CDR2 YNNKEL (reference sequence). With 8 bases removed from V and 2 bases from J, the gap between germline ends came to 5 bases. CDR3 length equals 11 residues. CDR3 nucleotide sequence: TGTGCCAGCGGGATCACAGATACGCAGTATTTT. This gives the protein CASGITDTQYF.

Worth noting for this clonotype: The junction departs from the called germline gene at one end, perhaps through a read error. V and J are TRBV7-6 and TRBJ1-1; 8 bases fit TRBD1. CDR1 is SGHVS, CDR2 FNYEAQ, per germline. CDR3 size: 12 residues. The CDR3 spells CASSLDLMGQEF. The DNA of the CDR3 is TGTGCCAGCAGCTTAGATCTTATGGGACAGGAGTTT.

This clonotype was recorded at least ten times. The rearrangement joins TRBV29-1 to TRBJ1-5; unclear D gene. The CDR3 sequence is 12 residues long. Trimming shortened V by 5 bases and J by 5 bases, and 10 bases separated the two germline ends. Germline lookup yields CDR1 SQVTM and CDR2 ANQGSEA. The CDR3 here is CSVREPDQPQHF. In DNA form, the CDR3 reads TGCAGCGTTCGGGAGCCCGATCAGCCCCAGCATTTT. Variable domain in full (rest from reference TRBV29-1 and TRBJ1-5): SAVISQKPSRDICQRGTSLTIQCQVDSQVTMMFWYRQQPGQSLTLIATANQGSEATYESGFVIDKFPISRPNLTFSTLTVSNMSPEDSSIYLCSVREPDQPQHFGDGTRLSIL.

There are a few counts of this clonotype. J is TRBJ2-1 and V is TRBV5-1, with D perhaps matching TRBD2 (6 bases). The germline V gene encodes CDR1 SGHRS and CDR2 YFSETQ. V was clipped by 0 bases and J by 6 bases, with 13 bases between them. The CDR3 spans 15 residues. CDR3 in amino acids: CASSLEGGNPNEQFF. CDR3 DNA sequence: TGCGCCAGCAGCTTGGAAGGCGGGAACCCCAATGAGCAGTTCTTC.

This clonotype has a count of ten or more. The rearrangement joins TRBV5-5 to TRBJ2-2; TRBD1 might be the D (5 bases). CDR1 is SGHKS and CDR2 is YYEKEE in the germline V gene (reference sequence). The ends were cut back, 4 bases at V and 6 bases at J, with 13 bases in the middle. The CDR3 is 14 amino acids. CDR3 protein: CASSRGFSAGELFF. In DNA form, the CDR3 reads TGTGCCAGCAGCAGGGGATTTTCTGCCGGGGAGCTGTTTTTT.

This clonotype was seen ten or more times. The chain joins TRBV27 to TRBJ2-1, with TRBD1 matching over 10 bases. Looked up from germline, CDR1 is MNHEY and CDR2 is SMNVEV (reference sequence). This CDR3 comprises 15 residues. Losses at the gene ends were 6 bases for V and 3 bases for J; bases not matched to a gene: 5. The CDR3 nucleotides read TGTGCCAGCAGACTAGACAGGGGGCTCTACAATGAGCAGTTCTTC. Its protein product is CASRLDRGLYNEQFF.

This clonotype was found many times. The J gene is TRBJ1-2, the V gene TRBV18, with D possibly TRBD1 on 6 matching bases. V was shortened by 6 bases and J by 2 bases, with 10 bases between the two germline ends. Germline CDR1 reads KGHSH; CDR2 reads LQKENI. This CDR3 is built from 13 residues. This CDR3 is CASSPDRNYGYTF. The CDR3 region has the DNA TGTGCCAGCTCTCCAGACAGGAACTATGGCTACACCTTC.

This clonotype was picked up many times. The chain carries TRBV7-9 and TRBJ2-1; tentatively, D is TRBD2 (5 bases). The germline V gene has CDR1 SEHNR and CDR2 FQNEAQ (reference sequence). The CDR3 sequence is 15 residues long. V lost 5 bases and J lost 1, with 12 bases in between. CDR3 nucleotide sequence: TGTGCCAGCAGCCGGGGTTCGGGATCCTACAATGAGCAGTTCTTC. Protein sequence: CASSRGSGSYNEQFF.

The rearrangement links TRBV7-9 to TRBJ1-3, with D tentatively TRBD1 (5 bases). The V end was cut by 5 bases, the J end by 0 bases, with 14 bases between. Germline CDR1 is SEHNR and CDR2 is FQNEAQ (reference sequence). The CDR3 loop spans 16 amino acids. The CDR3 DNA sequence: TGTGCCAGCAGCGGAGGCGCCGGGGGCTCTGGAAACACCATATATTTT. Protein: CASSGGAGGSGNTIYF.

This clonotype was seen repeatedly, ten times or more. V usage is TRBV4-3 and J usage is TRBJ2-3, with 7 bases fitting TRBD2. The V gene end was trimmed by 1 base and the J gene end by 6 bases; junction bases not matched to a gene: 7. This CDR3 has 15 amino acids. Germline V gene sequence: CDR1 LGHNA, CDR2 YSLEER. This chain's CDR3 is CASSQGGGSADTQYF. In DNA, the CDR3 is TGCGCCAGCAGCCAAGGAGGCGGGAGTGCCGATACGCAGTATTTT.

This clonotype was counted many times. The chain recombines TRBV6-2 or TRBV6-3 with TRBJ2-7; a possible D gene is TRBD2 (5 bases). Trimming removed 5 bases at V and 2 bases at J, with 10 bases between. The CDR3 contains 13 residues. Germline V CDR1 and CDR2: MNHEY, SVGEGT. The CDR3 nucleotides read TGTGCCAGCAGTGAGGACGGGACCTACGAGCAGTACTTC. Its translation: CASSEDGTYEQYF.

This clonotype showed up just a few times. The J gene is TRBJ2-5, the V gene TRBV28; tentatively, D is TRBD1 (6 bases). The V end lost 6 bases, the J end lost 5 bases, and 13 bases lay between the germline ends. CDR1 is MDHEN, CDR2 SYDVKM, per germline. The CDR3 extends over 13 amino acids. CDR3 sequence reads: CASRRGSGETQYF. Here the CDR3 DNA reads TGTGCCAGCAGGAGGGGGTCCGGGGAGACCCAGTACTTC.

This clonotype was observed a handful of times. The rearrangement joins TRBV29-1 to TRBJ1-4, with a possible D match to TRBD1 (6 bases). Trimming pared 3 bases from V and 5 bases from J, leaving 10 bases between. CDR1 and CDR2 from the germline V gene are SQVTM and ANQGSEA. This CDR3 has 13 amino acids. The CDR3 bases are TGCAGCGTTGACCGCGGGGGCAATGAAAAACTGTTTTTT. This translates into CSVDRGGNEKLFF.

This clonotype was counted ten times or more. The chain employs TRBV12-3 or TRBV12-4 and TRBJ2-5, with no clear D. The CDR3 runs to 15 residues. The V and J ends lost 3 bases and 1 base respectively, with 12 bases between them. The CDR3 DNA reads TGTGCCAGCAGTTTCCCCCGCCCGGGCCAAGAGACCCAGTACTTC. Translating gives CASSFPRPGQETQYF.

The chain has TRBV4-2 and TRBJ2-7; D could derive from TRBD1 or TRBD2 (5 bases each). With 2 bases removed from V and 1 base from J, the gap between germline ends came to 12 bases. Germline V gene data show CDR1 as LGHNA and CDR2 as YNFKEQ. The CDR3 covers 15 residues. The CDR3 reads CASSQRDGVSYEQYF. In DNA form, the CDR3 reads TGTGCCAGCAGCCAAAGGGACGGGGTATCCTACGAGCAGTACTTC.

This clonotype was observed many times. This chain joins TRBV6-2 or TRBV6-3 and TRBJ2-1; D gene unclear. The V gene lost 0 bases and the J gene lost 6 bases, with 6 bases spanning the gap. The CDR3 length is 13 residues. Germline-derived CDR1 and CDR2 are MNHEY and SVGEGT. As DNA, the CDR3 is TGTGCCAGCAGTTACTCCACTTTCAATGAGCAGTTCTTC. It yields the protein CASSYSTFNEQFF.

This clonotype came up many times. J is TRBJ2-7 and V is TRBV13, with 10 bases aligning to TRBD2. The length of the CDR3 is 15 residues. Trimming cost V 4 bases and J 1 base; bases outside gene matches: 4. Per the germline V gene, CDR1 is PRHDT and CDR2 is FYEKMQ (reference sequence). CDR3 DNA sequence: TGTGCCAGCAGCTCGAGGACTAGCGGTTCCTACGAGCAGTACTTC. Encoded protein: CASSSRTSGSYEQYF.

The rearrangement links TRBV4-2 to TRBJ2-2, with TRBD1 matching over 9 bases. V shed 2 bases and J 5 bases; nucleotides not matched to a gene: 9. This CDR3 has 17 amino acids. Germline V gives CDR1 LGHNA, CDR2 YNFKEQ. The CDR3 loop reads CASSQPPTGGDTGELFF. As DNA, the CDR3 is TGTGCCAGCAGCCAACCCCCTACAGGGGGCGATACCGGGGAGCTGTTTTTT.

This chain links TRBV29-1 with TRBJ2-1; no reliable D call. Deletions cut 2 bases from V and 10 bases from J, with 18 bases between. The CDR3 length is 14 residues. Germline values: CDR1 SQVTM, CDR2 ANQGSEA. CDR3 region: CSVEFRLIWREQFF. CDR3 bases: TGCAGCGTTGAATTCCGCCTTATATGGAGAGAGCAGTTCTTC.

This chain joins TRBV28 and TRBJ2-7; D uncertain. The V end was cut by 6 bases, the J end by 0 bases, with 3 bases between. The CDR3 runs 11 residues. Germline V gene lookup returns CDR1 MDHEN and CDR2 SYDVKM. This CDR3 reads CASRSSYEQYF. The CDR3 DNA reads as TGTGCCAGCAGGTCCTCCTACGAGCAGTACTTC.

Many counts were recorded for this clonotype. The V call is TRBV7-6, the J call TRBJ2-3; 9 positions match TRBD2. The CDR3 loop spans 15 amino acids. Losses at the gene ends were 7 bases for V and 5 bases for J; bases not matched to a gene: 10. The germline V gene has CDR1 SGHVS and CDR2 FNYEAQ. Written as DNA, the CDR3 is TGTGCCAGCAAGTCGGCGGGAGGGCCAGAAGATACGCAGTATTTT. Residues: CASKSAGGPEDTQYF.

This clonotype was counted ten times or more. The V gene is TRBV6-2 or TRBV6-3, the J gene TRBJ1-5, with D uncertain. The CDR3 extends over 16 amino acids. Germline V lookup: CDR1 MNHEY, CDR2 SVGEGT. The V and J ends lost 8 bases and 4 bases respectively, with 21 bases between them. CDR3 residues: CASEDAGPRGNQPQHF. Written as DNA, the CDR3 is TGTGCCAGCGAGGACGCGGGCCCGAGAGGAAATCAGCCCCAGCATTTT.

This clonotype was counted ten times or more. The chain carries TRBV6-1 and TRBJ2-1; a weak D match, TRBD2 (6 bases). Germline-derived CDR1 and CDR2 are MNHNS and SASEGT. This CDR3 has 14 residues. Trimming left V 10 bases short and J 10 bases short, with 23 bases between. This chain's CDR3 is CATLGRGELQEQFF. The CDR3 bases are TGTGCCACCCTCGGGCGGGGAGAATTGCAGGAGCAGTTCTTC.

There are many counts of this clonotype. This chain joins TRBV7-9 and TRBJ1-5; TRBD1 matches at 7 bases. The germline gives CDR1 SEHNR, CDR2 FQNEAQ (reference sequence). CDR3 size: 19 residues. V was clipped by 1 base and J by 0 bases; unmatched bases: 12. CDR3 coding DNA: TGTGCCAGCAGCTTAGTGTTTACAGGGGCGATATATAGCAATCAGCCCCAGCATTTT. This codes for CASSLVFTGAIYSNQPQHF.

The chain is built from TRBV27 and TRBJ1-1; D gene ambiguous. This CDR3 contains 14 residues. Germline-derived CDR1 and CDR2 are MNHEY and SMNVEV (reference sequence). Trimming shortened V by 8 bases and J by 0 bases, and 13 bases separated the two germline ends. Written as DNA, the CDR3 is TGTGCCAGCTCCGCCGGGGTCATGAACACTGAAGCTTTCTTT. Its protein is CASSAGVMNTEAFF.